The rows below give T cell receptor beta chains drawn from one sample of a study of early T cells in non-severe SARS-CoV-2 infection. TCRdb independently ran MiXCR on the 5' RACE reads; one entry per CDR3 protein. The data show under 85,000 distinct CDR3 sequences, with about 15% seen just once and about 4% held by the top ten. This material consisted of whole blood, taken at baseline. The receptor set was obtained from an adult who was a healthcare worker with PCR-confirmed SARS-CoV-2 infection or an uninfected control (not recorded which). Both conserved end residues are part of each CDR3. The order of the fields is V gene, clone size, D gene, J gene, CDR3 protein, CDR3 DNA. A D gene is named only where the DNA matches it firmly. Not every row has a clone size; where given, it reads once, few, many or a size class.

TRBV18	few	TRBD1	TRBJ2-4	CASSLLDREPKNIQYF	TGTGCCAGCTCACTATTGGACAGGGAGCCCAAAAACATTCAGTACTTC
TRBV10-3	-	-	TRBJ1-5	CAISERQGDNQPQHF	TGTGCCATCAGTGAGAGGCAGGGCGACAATCAGCCCCAGCATTTT
TRBV30	-	-	TRBJ2-1	CAWSVPPLVQQFF	TGTGCCTGGAGTGTCCCTCCTTTGGTTCAGCAGTTCTTC
TRBV19	-	-	TRBJ2-6	CATNSGANVLTF	TGTGCCACTAACTCTGGGGCCAACGTCCTGACTTTC
TRBV20-1	few	-	TRBJ1-6	CSAYQGPNSPLHF	TGCAGTGCTTACCAGGGCCCCAATTCACCCCTCCACTTT
TRBV13	-	TRBD2	TRBJ2-6	CASSLGTSGPKGANVLTF	TGTGCCAGCAGCTTAGGCACTAGCGGGCCCAAAGGGGCCAACGTCCTGACTTTC
TRBV25-1	-	TRBD1	TRBJ2-6	CASSPIPGTGRYGANVLTF	TGTGCCAGCAGTCCCATTCCCGGGACAGGGAGATATGGGGCCAACGTCCTGACTTTC
TRBV3-1	few	TRBD1	TRBJ1-4	CASSVGTGSKLFF	TGTGCCAGCAGCGTAGGGACAGGAAGCAAACTGTTTTTT
TRBV18	few	-	TRBJ1-1	CASSPPSLNTEAFF	TGTGCCAGCTCACCACCGAGTCTGAACACTGAAGCTTTCTTT
TRBV2	-	-	TRBJ2-6	CASSGGSSGANVLTF	TGTGCCAGCAGTGGCGGGTCCTCTGGGGCCAACGTCCTGACTTTC
TRBV14	-	-	TRBJ2-3	CASSHSLDRPEPTDTQYF	TGTGCCAGCAGCCATAGCCTGGACCGACCGGAACCCACAGATACGCAGTATTTT
TRBV11-2	-	TRBD1	TRBJ1-2	CASSLVGGDGYTF	TGTGCCAGCAGCTTAGTAGGGGGCGATGGCTACACCTTC
TRBV30	-	-	TRBJ1-1	CAGGEGGTEAFF	TGTGCCGGCGGGGAGGGAGGCACTGAAGCTTTCTTT
TRBV15	-	TRBD2	TRBJ2-1	CATSNVIKLLAGVRNEQFF	TGTGCCACCAGCAACGTGATTAAGCTCCTAGCGGGAGTGAGGAATGAGCAGTTCTTC
TRBV27	many	-	TRBJ2-2	CASSPLTGELFF	TGTGCCAGCAGTCCCCTCACCGGGGAGCTGTTTTTT
TRBV25-1	-	-	TRBJ1-5	CASSDGQHNQPQHF	TGTGCCAGCAGTGATGGACAGCACAATCAGCCCCAGCATTTT
TRBV7-2	-	-	TRBJ2-1	CASSLAGSEQFF	TGTGCCAGCAGCTTAGCAGGGAGCGAGCAGTTCTTC
TRBV10-1	-	-	TRBJ1-1	CASMVSTDTEAFF	TGCGCCAGCATGGTCAGCACAGACACTGAAGCTTTCTTT
TRBV9	few	-	TRBJ1-1	CASSARAINTEAFF	TGTGCCAGCAGCGCGAGGGCGATCAACACTGAAGCTTTCTTT
TRBV15	many	-	TRBJ2-3	CATSITQGEGADTQYF	TGTGCCACCAGCATTACACAGGGGGAGGGGGCAGATACGCAGTATTTT
TRBV4-1	-	TRBD2	TRBJ2-1	CASSHPVAGGGEQFF	TGCGCCAGCAGCCACCCGGTAGCGGGGGGGGGTGAGCAGTTCTTC
TRBV3-1	-	TRBD2	TRBJ2-7	CASSQIPSGRTYEQYF	TGTGCCAGCAGCCAAATACCTAGCGGGAGGACCTACGAGCAGTACTTC
TRBV10-3	-	TRBD2	TRBJ2-1	CAISEREGSYNEQFF	TGTGCCATCAGTGAGCGGGAGGGCTCCTACAATGAGCAGTTCTTC
TRBV20-1	few	TRBD1	TRBJ2-5	CSASLRGQETQYF	TGCAGTGCTAGTCTCAGGGGGCAAGAGACCCAGTACTTC
TRBV24-1	-	-	TRBJ2-1	CATSNRAGSPHRGEQFF	TGTGCCACCAGTAATCGAGCGGGAAGCCCCCATAGGGGGGAGCAGTTCTTC
TRBV28	few	TRBD1	TRBJ2-7	CASRSPRDRGTREQYF	TGTGCCAGCAGGTCCCCTCGGGACAGGGGGACGCGCGAGCAGTACTTC
TRBV7-3	few	-	TRBJ2-7	CASSLTGGPDYEQYF	TGTGCCAGCAGCTTAACAGGGGGGCCAGACTACGAGCAGTACTTC
TRBV12-3/TRBV12-4	-	-	TRBJ1-4	CASTNLYGNEKLFF	TGTGCCAGCACCAACCTGTACGGTAATGAAAAACTGTTTTTT
TRBV29-1	few	-	TRBJ1-1	CSGGTDTEAFF	TGCAGCGGAGGGACGGACACTGAAGCTTTCTTT
TRBV7-2	-	TRBD2	TRBJ2-1	CASSLGTSGRGEQFF	TGTGCCAGCAGCTTAGGAACTAGCGGGAGGGGGGAGCAGTTCTTC
TRBV18	-	TRBD1	TRBJ2-7	CASSPSTAGGPYEQYF	TGTGCCAGCTCACCAAGCACGGCAGGGGGCCCCTACGAGCAGTACTTC
TRBV6-1	few	TRBD2	TRBJ2-2	CASSELAGGNTGELFF	TGTGCCAGCAGTGAACTAGCGGGAGGGAACACCGGGGAGCTGTTTTTT
TRBV2	-	TRBD1	TRBJ2-7	CASSEQQGSGEQYF	TGTGCCAGCAGTGAACAACAGGGGAGCGGCGAGCAGTACTTC
TRBV7-2	few	-	TRBJ2-2	CASSLGRNTGELFF	TGTGCCAGCAGCTTGGGGCGGAACACCGGGGAGCTGTTTTTT
TRBV28	few	-	TRBJ1-3	CASSPPSSGNTIYF	TGTGCCAGCAGTCCCCCAAGCTCTGGAAACACCATATATTTT
TRBV20-1	many	-	TRBJ2-1	CSAGRTNEQFF	TGCAGTGCTGGTCGTACCAATGAGCAGTTCTTC
TRBV29-1	-	-	TRBJ2-5	CSVVWGHETQYF	TGCAGCGTTGTATGGGGGCATGAGACCCAGTACTTC
TRBV18	few	-	TRBJ2-3	CASSPSGARFADTQYF	TGTGCCAGCTCACCATCGGGGGCGCGGTTTGCAGATACGCAGTATTTT
TRBV11-3	few	-	TRBJ2-1	CASSPASPLHNEQFF	TGTGCCAGCAGCCCAGCATCCCCCCTTCACAATGAGCAGTTCTTC
TRBV28	few	-	TRBJ2-1	CASSPGTISGEQFF	TGTGCCAGCAGTCCAGGGACAATCAGTGGTGAGCAGTTCTTC
TRBV18	few	-	TRBJ1-3	CASSPVTGSSGNTIYF	TGTGCCAGCTCACCGGTAACAGGCAGCTCTGGAAACACCATATATTTT
TRBV19	few	-	TRBJ2-1	CASSILGENEQFF	TGTGCCAGTAGTATCTTAGGGGAGAATGAGCAGTTCTTC
TRBV5-1	few	TRBD2	TRBJ2-7	CASSLWAGTRSYEQYF	TGCGCCAGCAGCTTGTGGGCCGGGACTAGAAGCTACGAGCAGTACTTC
TRBV27	-	-	TRBJ1-1	CASSLNRRTEAFF	TGTGCCAGCAGTTTAAATAGGCGGACTGAAGCTTTCTTT